This is a list of T cell receptor beta chains from one sample in a study of OX40 agonist ivuxolimab in advanced cancers. Sequencing was performed with immunoSEQ multiplex PCR; in TCRdb, only in-frame clones are kept and a portion is missing. The sample shows 30,000 or so clones, roughly 82% of them seen only once. The specimen was CD4+ or CD8+ T cells sorted from blood, collected in a trial of the OX40 agonist ivuxolimab. These receptors came from an adult with an advanced solid tumor such as melanoma, head and neck, liver or kidney cancer. Each CDR3 is given with its conserved first and last residue. The order of the fields is CDR3 length, clone size, V gene, D gene, J gene, CDR3 protein, CDR3 DNA. The D gene is left open where the match is weak. Some rows mark clone size as missing; the rest say once, few, many or name a class of expanded clone.

>17|-|TRBV7-2|TRBD2|TRBJ2-3
CASSLPLTSGSGDTQYF
TGTGCCAGCAGCTTACCCCTGACTAGCGGGAGTGGAGATACGCAGTATTTT
>12|-|TRBV5-1|-|TRBJ1-1
CASSLDARTAFF
TGCGCCAGCAGCTTGGACGCCAGGACAGCTTTCTTT
>14|-|TRBV7-2|TRBD1|TRBJ2-1
CASSPATGGGEQFF
TGTGCCAGCAGCCCCGCGACAGGGGGTGGTGAGCAGTTCTTC
>13|-|TRBV11-1|-|TRBJ1-2
CASSQRQDYGYTF
TGTGCCAGCAGCCAGAGACAGGACTATGGCTACACCTTC
>15|-|TRBV18|-|TRBJ1-3
CASSPTSSSGNTIYF
TGTGCCAGCTCACCAACATCAAGCTCTGGAAACACCATATATTTT
>15|-|TRBV4-1|-|TRBJ2-4
CASRQVGGGRNIQYF
TGCGCCAGCAGACAAGTGGGGGGTGGGAGAAACATTCAGTACTTC
>15|-|TRBV5-1|-|TRBJ1-6
CASSDTGTLNSPLHF
TGCGCCAGCAGCGACACCGGGACCCTAAATTCACCCCTCCACTTT
>15|-|TRBV5-4|-|TRBJ2-1
CASSLAGEAYNEQFF
TGTGCCAGCAGCTTGGCGGGAGAGGCGTACAATGAGCAGTTCTTC
>14|-|TRBV28|-|TRBJ1-5
CASSPPPNGQPQHF
TGTGCCAGCAGTCCCCCTCCAAATGGACAGCCCCAGCATTTT
>16|-|TRBV5-6|TRBD2|TRBJ2-7
CASSLRSGGGWYEQYF
TGTGCCAGCAGCTTGCGTAGCGGGGGGGGTTGGTACGAGCAGTACTTC
>14|-|TRBV2|TRBD1|TRBJ2-1
CASSGQGDHNEQFF
TGTGCCAGTTCGGGACAGGGGGACCACAATGAGCAGTTCTTC
>15|-|TRBV19|-|TRBJ2-1
CASRGGRFANNEQFF
TGTGCCAGTAGGGGGGGTAGATTTGCGAACAATGAGCAGTTCTTC
>13|once|TRBV6-4|-|TRBJ2-1
CASSDSLGLEQFF
TGTGCCAGCAGTGACTCTCTAGGACTAGAGCAGTTCTTC
>12|-|TRBV6-1|-|TRBJ1-4
CASSGSSEKLFF
TGTGCCAGCAGTGGTTCGTCGGAAAAACTGTTTTTT
>16|-|TRBV9|TRBD2|TRBJ2-5
CASSASGTSSRETQYF
TGTGCCAGCAGCGCTTCCGGGACTAGCAGTCGAGAGACCCAGTACTTC
>15|-|TRBV7-2|-|TRBJ2-1
CASVPGQGGLREQFF
TGTGCCAGCGTTCCGGGGCAGGGGGGCCTACGAGAGCAGTTCTTC
>15|medium-sized|TRBV9|-|TRBJ1-4
CASSVDGRTVEKLFF
TGTGCCAGCAGCGTAGATGGGCGCACCGTCGAAAAACTGTTTTTT
>14|once|TRBV11-1|-|TRBJ1-4
CASSRGIGNEKLFF
TGTGCCAGCAGCCGGGGGATCGGTAATGAAAAACTGTTTTTT
>12|-|TRBV7-9|-|TRBJ2-5
CASSLVGETQYF
TGTGCCAGCAGCTTAGTCGGTGAGACCCAGTACTTC
>13|once|TRBV19|-|TRBJ2-7
CASSRLVPAEQYF
TGTGCCAGTAGCAGACTTGTTCCGGCCGAGCAGTACTTC
>15|-|TRBV7-7|-|TRBJ2-3
CASAVGGASTDTQYF
TGTGCTAGCGCAGTGGGCGGAGCTAGCACAGATACGCAGTATTTT
>13|few|TRBV10-1|-|TRBJ1-6
CASSESMGSPLHF
TGCGCCAGCAGTGAGTCGATGGGATCACCCCTCCACTTT
>17|few|TRBV4-1|-|TRBJ2-6
CASSQSQVTSGANVLTF
TGCGCCAGCAGCCAATCGCAGGTAACATCTGGGGCCAACGTCCTGACTTTC
>12|-|TRBV28|-|TRBJ2-7
CASSFGIYEQYF
TGTGCCAGCAGTTTTGGGATCTACGAGCAGTACTTC
>17|-|TRBV11-1|-|TRBJ2-2
CASSLAPGQGNTGELFF
TGTGCCAGCAGCTTAGCGCCGGGGCAGGGTAACACCGGGGAGCTGTTTTTT
>13|few|TRBV5-6|-|TRBJ1-2
CASSFSGPYGYTF
TGTGCCAGCAGCTTTTCAGGTCCTTATGGCTACACCTTC
>14|-|TRBV6-5|-|TRBJ2-3
CASSYLAGTDTQYF
TGTGCCAGCAGTTACCTCGCGGGCACAGATACGCAGTATTTT
>17|-|TRBV9|-|TRBJ2-5
CASSVAGGNGAQETQYF
TGTGCCAGCAGCGTAGCAGGAGGGAATGGGGCCCAAGAGACCCAGTACTTC
>18|-|TRBV13|TRBD2|TRBJ2-1
CASSLGQLAGGTYNEQFF
TGTGCCAGCAGCTTAGGCCAACTAGCGGGAGGGACCTACAATGAGCAGTTCTTC
>14|-|TRBV28|TRBD1|TRBJ1-5
CASSRGQGAQPQHF
TGTGCCAGCAGCCGCGGACAGGGGGCCCAGCCCCAGCATTTT
>17|-|TRBV7-8|TRBD2|TRBJ2-1
CASSSPSGALSYNEQFF
TGTGCCAGCAGCTCGCCTAGCGGGGCACTTTCCTACAATGAGCAGTTCTTC
>14|-|TRBV30|TRBD1|TRBJ2-7
CAWSDDRGFYEQYF
TGTGCCTGGAGTGATGACAGGGGATTCTACGAGCAGTACTTC
>13|-|TRBV30|-|TRBJ1-1
CAWSLSSNTEAFF
TGTGCCTGGAGTCTCAGTTCGAACACTGAAGCTTTCTTT
>15|-|TRBV9|-|TRBJ1-2
CASSDVGREVYGYTF
TGTGCCAGCAGCGATGTTGGGCGGGAAGTCTATGGCTACACCTTC
>14|-|TRBV28|-|TRBJ2-4
CASTLDRAKNIQYF
TGTGCCAGCACTCTAGACAGAGCCAAAAACATTCAGTACTTC
>15|few|TRBV28|-|TRBJ2-1
CASSLWDLSYNEQFF
TGTGCCAGCAGTTTATGGGACCTTTCCTACAATGAGCAGTTCTTC
>13|-|TRBV28|TRBD1|TRBJ1-2
CASSRDRASHYTF
TGTGCCAGCAGTCGCGACAGGGCGTCGCACTACACCTTC
>17|few|TRBV10-3|TRBD1|TRBJ1-1
CAISDGTGGGWNTEAFF
TGTGCCATCAGTGACGGGACAGGGGGCGGATGGAACACTGAAGCTTTCTTT
>14|-|TRBV29-1|-|TRBJ1-1
CSVEADTMNTEAFF
TGCAGCGTTGAGGCCGACACCATGAACACTGAAGCTTTCTTT
>15|-|TRBV27|-|TRBJ2-1
CASSLIGYSINEQFF
TGTGCCAGCAGTTTAATTGGGTATTCCATAAATGAGCAGTTCTTC
>13|-|TRBV10-2|-|TRBJ1-1
CASSEFMNTEAFF
TGCGCCAGCAGTGAATTTATGAACACTGAAGCTTTCTTT
>18|-|TRBV5-1|-|TRBJ2-7
CASTKHSLNPRTWYEQYF
TGCGCCAGCACGAAACATTCACTAAACCCGCGAACATGGTACGAGCAGTACTTC
>15|-|TRBV11-2|-|TRBJ1-1
CASSSWEGMNTEAFF
TGTGCCAGCAGCTCATGGGAGGGAATGAACACTGAAGCTTTCTTT
>14|few|TRBV7-3|-|TRBJ2-3
CASSSGNTDDTQYF
TGTGCCAGCAGCTCCGGCAACACGGACGATACGCAGTATTTT
>15|-|TRBV7-2|TRBD2|TRBJ2-1
CASSPRLSGSIRQFF
TGTGCCAGCAGCCCCCGGTTGAGCGGGAGTATTCGGCAGTTCTTC
>16|-|TRBV7-6|TRBD1|TRBJ1-1
CASSRGTVGGGTEAFF
TGTGCCAGCAGCAGAGGGACAGTGGGGGGTGGCACTGAAGCTTTCTTT
>16|medium-sized|TRBV6-1|-|TRBJ1-4
CASSEQAGHGLEKLFF
TGTGCCAGCAGTGAACAAGCCGGACACGGTCTTGAAAAACTGTTTTTT
>14|-|TRBV6-5|TRBD1|TRBJ1-2
CAIRESGQTYGYTF
TGTGCCATCCGTGAATCGGGACAGACCTATGGCTACACCTTC
>20|-|TRBV7-3|TRBD2|TRBJ2-3
CASSLLPQRGARPSTDTQYF
TGTGCCAGCAGCTTACTCCCCCAGCGGGGGGCCCGACCTAGCACAGATACGCAGTATTTT
>13|-|TRBV6-5|-|TRBJ1-2
CASSPPGRKGYTF
TGTGCCAGCAGTCCCCCGGGGCGTAAGGGCTACACCTTC
>16|-|TRBV29-1|-|TRBJ2-1
CSVASFEPGSYNEQFF
TGCAGCGTTGCATCTTTTGAGCCCGGCTCCTACAATGAGCAGTTCTTC
>15|-|TRBV19|-|TRBJ2-2
CASTIRVGDTGELFF
TGTGCCAGTACCATTAGGGTAGGGGACACCGGGGAGCTGTTTTTT
>13|-|TRBV28|-|TRBJ2-7
CASGAPGAYEQYF
TGTGCCAGCGGGGCCCCAGGGGCCTACGAGCAGTACTTC